These T cell receptor beta chains were read from a single sample in a study of blood T cell repertoires in COVID-19. Profiled with immunoSEQ multiplex PCR; TCRdb holds only in-frame clones, not every one. The table includes tens of thousands of clones, about 90% detected once. The sequenced sample consisted of peripheral blood. These TCRs come from a human donor in a cohort sampled during active COVID-19. The conserved cysteine and the conserved F or W are not part of the CDR3 here. A D gene is named only where the DNA matches it firmly.

d_call | v_call | cdr3_aa
- | TRBV11-2 | ASSILQGMDEQY
- | TRBV5-1 | ASSVEGRVEEQY
- | TRBV7-7 | ASSCKARSPGLFYSNQPQH
TRBD2 | TRBV6-4 | ASSDPIAGSTDTQY
TRBD2 | TRBV3-1/TRBV3-2 | ASSPVSGRVEDTQY
TRBD1 | TRBV24-1 | ATSDSGTGEEDTQY
- | TRBV6-6 | ASSYREGEQY
- | TRBV28 | ASSSSRGAQETQY
- | TRBV5-8 | ASSRHFNQPQH
TRBD2 | TRBV29-1 | SAAGGTYNEQF
TRBD1 | TRBV10-3 | AISDWSRDRVGGYT
- | TRBV30 | AWSYGRVTEAF
TRBD2 | TRBV5-1 | ASSLAAGGSTDTQY
- | TRBV5-1 | ASSLAPGGAGGRADEQF
- | TRBV28 | ASETKLYGYT
- | TRBV10-2 | ASSPDKPLYNEQF
- | TRBV6-5 | ASRQLEGSEQY
TRBD1 | TRBV7-9 | ASSLGTGADTQY
- | TRBV7-8 | ASSSQETQY
TRBD1 | TRBV19 | ASSIAGTGTEAF
- | TRBV5-1 | ASSLRGMNTEAF
- | TRBV4-1 | ASSQDPTGNYGYT
TRBD1 | TRBV6-1 | ASSEGQGSYYEQY
- | TRBV6-1 | ASSEMGSQETQY
TRBD2 | TRBV6-1 | ASSEVADVSGSVETQY
TRBD2 | TRBV11-2 | ASSPSGRVYEQY
- | TRBV19 | ASSISHRSSEAF
- | TRBV2 | ASSVQGSGNTIY
- | TRBV28 | ASSLGGISVDTQY
- | TRBV4-1 | ASSQDVGPGYEQY
TRBD2 | TRBV6-5 | ASSYSTGGTYNEQF
TRBD2 | TRBV4-1 | ASSQDQASGSYEQY
- | TRBV2 | ASRVGQLNYGYT
- | TRBV27 | ASRSNSNQPQH
TRBD1 | TRBV6-6 | ASTYRGSTDTQY
TRBD2 | TRBV5-1 | ASSSVVAGRSPYNEQF
TRBD2 | TRBV28 | ASGTSGSTDTQY
TRBD2 | TRBV19 | ASSTPLGGTYEQY
TRBD2 | TRBV27 | ASSLSLAGGPNEQF
TRBD1 | TRBV29-1 | SVEGGAGGFYEQY
- | TRBV6-5 | ASSGTRGEQY
TRBD1 | TRBV5-1 | ASSTGTGDGARAQY
- | TRBV7-9 | ASSFPRHRELF
- | TRBV3-1/TRBV3-2 | ASSQAYSPLEETQY
- | TRBV19 | ASRRVTEAF
- | TRBV21-1 | ASPRDYNRTDTQY
TRBD1 | TRBV4-1 | ASSQDVQGIDEKLF
TRBD1 | TRBV5-1 | ASSRDRVVDTQY